This TCR beta chain derives from a study of OX40 agonist ivuxolimab in advanced cancers. In the study overall: Given to patients was ivuxolimab, an agonistic anti-OX40 (CD134) antibody.

At baseline, cycle 4 day 1, and cycle 7 day 1, blood was sampled. The CDR3 covers 15 residues. J lost 2 bases, V lost 4 bases, and 5 bases had no gene match. Looked up from germline, CDR1 is SGHAT and CDR2 is FQNNGV. Sequencing was performed with immunoSEQ multiplex PCR; in TCRdb, only in-frame clones are kept and a portion is missing. The table has 15,000 to 20,000 clones, approximately 85% seen once. The gene calls are TRBV11-2 and TRBJ2-5, with 9 bases fitting TRBD2. The sequence was obtained from an adult with an advanced solid tumor such as melanoma, head and neck, liver or kidney cancer. The source was CD4+ or CD8+ T cells sorted from blood, collected in a trial of the OX40 agonist ivuxolimab. CDR3 coding DNA: TGTGCCAGCAGCTCTCCTGCGGGGGGGCAAGAGACCCAGTACTTC. It yields the protein CASSSPAGGQETQYF.